The sample holds a few counts of the clone carrying this T cell receptor (beta chain). Among the patients, none had received any treatment before thyroid surgery. These data belong to a study of metastatic and nonmetastatic thyroid tumors. CDR1 is MDHEN, CDR2 SYDVKM, per germline. CDR3 length: 16 residues. The V end was cut by 7 bases, the J end by 4 bases, with 20 bases between. TCRdb reprocessed the PCR reads via MiXCR. Of 15,000 or so clones listed, around 20% are singletons. The source of this sequence is a female donor with papillary thyroid cancer or a benign thyroid nodule (not recorded which). Some clones in this sample may be carry-over from other donors' samples. The chain employs TRBV28 and TRBJ1-5; D is perhaps TRBD1 (5 bases). Sequences were obtained from tumor tissue. The DNA of the CDR3 is TGTGCCAGCAAGCTAATGGGGGTCGGTTTTAATCAGCCCCAGCATTTT. Its translation is CASKLMGVGFNQPQHF.